This T cell receptor beta chain was recorded in a study of OX40 agonist ivuxolimab in advanced cancers. The CDR3 spans 14 residues. Trimming took off 5 bases at V and 6 bases at J, with 17 bases between the two ends. The germline gives CDR1 MDHEN, CDR2 SYDVKM. Whole-study findings and limits: Compared with CD4+, CD8+ T cells on average had more expanded clones. Researchers did not determine the expanded peripheral T cells' antigen specificity. CD4+ and CD8+ blood T cells expanded clonally by week 6 at 0.1 to 3.0 mg/kg.

TCRdb's table, derived via immunoSEQ multiplex PCR, lists solely in-frame clones and lacks some. The data hold 43,000 or so clones, with 70% to 80% observed a single time. Note on this clone: Its antigen is unidentified.

This chain links TRBV28 with TRBJ2-7; a possible D gene is TRBD2 (6 bases). This sequence was found in an adult with an advanced solid tumor such as melanoma, head and neck, liver or kidney cancer. The sequences come from CD4+ or CD8+ T cells sorted from blood, collected in a trial of the OX40 agonist ivuxolimab. CDR3 sequence: CASSQGTLWGEQYF. The CDR3 DNA sequence: TGTGCCAGCAGTCAAGGGACTCTTTGGGGCGAGCAGTACTTC. Full variable domain (outside the CDR3, taken from reference TRBV28 and TRBJ2-7): DVKVTQSSRYLVKRTGEKVFLECVQDMDHENMFWYRQDPGLGLRLIYFSYDVKMKEKGDIPEGYSVSREKKERFSLILESASTNQTSMYLCASSQGTLWGEQYFGPGTRLTVT.